What follows are 8 T cell receptor beta chains derived from one specimen sequenced in a study of PD-L1 blockade in urothelial cancer. This table comes from immunoSEQ multiplex PCR, and its TCRdb copy is limited to in-frame clones, with some not included. The sample has approximately 90,000 clones; 65% to 85% are singletons. Time point defined: pretreatment peripheral blood. The sample was PBMCs, taken around atezolizumab (anti-PD-L1) treatment. The receptors derive from a man aged 60 to 69 with urothelial cancer.

This chain links TRBV11-3 with TRBJ2-1, with a weak D call TRBD2 (7 bases). The CDR3 runs 18 residues. Germline V lookup: CDR1 SGHNT, CDR2 YENEEA. Trimming took 5 bases from V and 1 from J, leaving 21 bases between them. The CDR3 reads CASSPGGRSGLSYNEQFF. CDR3 nucleotides: TGTGCCAGCAGCCCTGGGGGGCGTAGCGGGCTATCCTACAATGAGCAGTTCTTC.

CDR3 in amino acids: CAWSVTGTGASPLHF. In nucleotides, the CDR3 is TGTGCCTGGAGTGTCACGGGGACAGGGGCTTCACCCCTCCACTTT. The chain uses TRBV30 and TRBJ1-6; 10 nucleotides line up with TRBD1. The ends lost 0 bases at V and 9 bases at J; junction bases unmatched: 5. The CDR3 has 15 residues. Per the germline V gene, CDR1 is GTSNPN and CDR2 is SVGIG (reference sequence).

The rearrangement joins TRBV28 to TRBJ2-7; the match to TRBD1 covers 8 bases. In germline, CDR1 is MDHEN, CDR2 SYDVKM. V lost 3 bases to trimming and J lost 2 bases; unmatched junction nucleotides: 6. This CDR3 contains 15 residues. In nucleotides, the CDR3 is TGTGCCAGCAGTTTTTCGGGACAGGTCCCCTACGAGCAGTACTTC. Translated, it gives CASSFSGQVPYEQYF.

V is TRBV5-1 and J is TRBJ1-1; D is possibly TRBD1 (6 bases). This CDR3 has 12 residues. Looked up from germline, CDR1 is SGHRS and CDR2 is YFSETQ. V lost 4 bases and J 8 bases, leaving 12 bases between the germline ends. The CDR3 region is CASSPGHGEAFF. In DNA, the CDR3 is TGCGCCAGCAGCCCGGGACATGGCGAAGCTTTCTTT.

The J gene is TRBJ2-5, the V gene TRBV7-9, with TRBD2 matching 7 bases. Germline values: CDR1 SEHNR, CDR2 FQNEAQ (reference sequence). The trim removed 3 bases at V and 1 base at J, leaving 8 bases unmatched. The CDR3 has 16 amino acids. The CDR3 reads CASSFYGLGGQETQYF. Here the CDR3 DNA reads TGTGCCAGCAGCTTCTACGGACTAGGAGGCCAAGAGACCCAGTACTTC. Drawing the rest from reference TRBV7-9 and TRBJ2-5, the complete variable domain is DTGVSQNPRHKITKRGQNVTFRCDPISEHNRLYWYRQTLGQGPEFLTYFQNEAQLEKSRLLSDRFSAERPKGSFSTLEIQRTEQGDSAMYLCASSFYGLGGQETQYFGPGTRLLVL.

This chain links TRBV5-1 with TRBJ1-4; the D is unclear. This CDR3 spans 15 amino acids. V gave up 0 bases and J gave up 0 bases, with 6 bases separating them. Germline V gene sequence: CDR1 SGHRS, CDR2 YFSETQ. The CDR3 region has the DNA TGCGCCAGCAGCTTGGAGGGAGCAACTAATGAAAAACTGTTTTTT. It codes for CASSLEGATNEKLFF.

The chain joins TRBV9 to TRBJ1-3, with TRBD1 identical over 9 bases. This CDR3 comprises 18 residues. From germline, CDR1 is SGDLS and CDR2 YYNGEE. After removal of 3 bases from V and 1 base from J, the junction contained 11 bases not matched to a gene. This chain's CDR3 is CASSEQQGAGLSGNTIYF. CDR3 nucleotide sequence: TGTGCCAGCAGCGAACAACAGGGGGCGGGATTGTCTGGAAACACCATATATTTT.

This chain connects TRBV7-9 to TRBJ2-7; 9 bases fit TRBD1. Germline CDR1 SEHNR, CDR2 FQNEAQ (reference sequence). The CDR3 loop spans 16 amino acids. Trimming at V came to 5 bases and at J to 7 bases, leaving 15 bases not matched to a gene. CDR3 protein: CASSQPSRDRDEEQYF. The CDR3 DNA sequence: TGTGCCAGCAGCCAACCTAGCCGGGACAGGGATGAAGAGCAGTACTTC.